The 12 T cell receptor beta chains listed next were all sequenced from one sample in a study of blood T cell repertoires in COVID-19 (dated by TCRdb to 2018 to 2020). Libraries were made using the immunoSEQ multiplex PCR assay. The immuneACCESS repertoire file appears here via TCRdb, limited to in-frame rearrangements. These files lack a portion of the clones; in checked studies, under half of the deficit traces to unresolved V genes, and the cause of the others is not known. Within this sample are 200,000 to 300,000 clones, with approximately 83% of them counted one time only. The top ten hold 3.3% of the sample. Sequenced sample: PBMCs or T cells enriched from blood (not recorded which). Receptor source: a woman aged 40 to 55 with acute COVID-19.

V is TRBV19 and J is TRBJ1-4; 8 nucleotides line up with TRBD1. Trimming cost V 6 bases and J 4 bases; bases outside gene matches: 4. This CDR3 is 14 amino acids long. In germline, CDR1 is LNHDA, CDR2 SQIVND (reference sequence). The CDR3, as DNA: TGTGCCAGTAGACGGACAGGGATTAATGAAAAACTGTTTTTT. Protein: CASRRTGINEKLFF.

The CDR3 is CASSHGQGPYEQYF. The CDR3 DNA reads as TGTGCCAGCAGCCACGGACAGGGGCCCTACGAGCAGTACTTC. The genes are TRBV11-2 and TRBJ2-7; 9 nucleotides align to TRBD1. The J segment lost 2 bases and the V segment lost 5 bases, leaving 4 bases of the junction unmatched. Germline V gene sequence: CDR1 SGHAT, CDR2 FQNNGV. This CDR3 is built from 14 residues.

This rearrangement joins TRBV20-1 to TRBJ2-5; D unclear. CDR1 and CDR2 (germline): DFQATT, SNEGSKA (reference sequence). The CDR3 covers 12 residues. V lost 3 bases and J lost 0, with 5 bases in between. CDR3 DNA: TGCAGTGCTAGTGTTAACCAAGAGACCCAGTACTTC. Translation: CSASVNQETQYF.

The chain employs TRBV6-5 and TRBJ2-5; TRBD2 matches 11 bases. CDR1 is MNHEY and CDR2 is SVGAGI in the germline V gene. The CDR3 extends over 14 amino acids. J was trimmed by 7 bases and V by 2 bases; bases with no gene match: 3. This CDR3 reads CASSYGLAGGTQYF. The CDR3 coding sequence is TGTGCCAGCAGTTACGGCCTAGCGGGGGGGACCCAGTACTTC.

The chain carries TRBV4-1 and TRBJ2-7; possibly TRBD2 for D (5 bases). Per germline, CDR1 MGHRA and CDR2 YSYEKL. This CDR3 has 13 amino acids. Trimming left V 6 bases short and J 3 bases short, with 12 bases between. CDR3 sequence: CASRPAERYEQYF. The CDR3, as DNA: TGCGCCAGCAGGCCAGCGGAGCGCTACGAGCAGTACTTC.

V is TRBV2 and J is TRBJ2-7, with 8 bases matching TRBD2. Germline CDR1 and CDR2: SNHLY and FYNNEI. V was clipped by 9 bases and J by 2 bases; unmatched bases: 6. This CDR3 has 13 amino acids. The CDR3 spells CASGISGTYEQYF. The CDR3 bases are TGTGCCAGTGGAATTAGCGGGACCTACGAGCAGTACTTC.

This chain uses TRBV30 with TRBJ2-1; 10 bases are a match to TRBD2. The ends lost 2 bases at V and 8 bases at J; junction bases unmatched: 6. The CDR3 has 14 amino acids. Germline-derived CDR1 and CDR2 are GTSNPN and SVGIG (reference sequence). The CDR3: CAWSYKREGYEQFF. Here the CDR3 DNA reads TGTGCCTGGAGTTATAAGCGGGAGGGCTATGAGCAGTTCTTC.

The chain uses TRBV27 and TRBJ2-7; 7 positions match TRBD2. Trimming removed 5 bases from V and 1 base from J; junction bases left unmatched: 8. Germline V gene sequence: CDR1 MNHEY, CDR2 SMNVEV (reference sequence). There are 15 residues in the CDR3. CDR3 amino acids: CASSLLAGNSYEQYF. The CDR3 DNA is TGTGCCAGCAGTCTATTAGCGGGTAATTCCTACGAGCAGTACTTC.

The chain joins TRBV19 to TRBJ2-3; 9 nucleotides align to TRBD1. The length of the CDR3 is 13 residues. Germline V gives CDR1 LNHDA, CDR2 SQIVND (reference sequence). The J segment lost 4 bases and the V segment lost 7 bases, leaving 3 bases of the junction unmatched. This CDR3 reads CASIGTGPDTQYF. For the CDR3, the DNA is TGTGCCAGTATAGGGACAGGGCCAGATACGCAGTATTTT.

Here the CDR3 reads CASSGTSGSEEQYF. CDR3 nucleotides: TGTGCCAGTAGTGGTACTAGCGGGAGTGAAGAGCAGTACTTC. The gene calls are TRBV19 and TRBJ2-7; TRBD2 agrees at 11 bases. This CDR3 spans 14 amino acids. The germline gives CDR1 LNHDA, CDR2 SQIVND (reference sequence). V trimming: 5 bases; J trimming: 7 bases; junction bases outside the gene matches: 7.

This chain joins TRBV3-1 (or the pseudogene TRBV3-2) and TRBJ1-3, with D possibly matching TRBD1 (6 bases). Germline V lookup: CDR1 LGHDT, CDR2 YNNKEL (reference sequence). V lost 7 bases and J 2 bases, leaving 15 bases between the germline ends. The CDR3 sequence is 15 residues long. The CDR3 bases are TGTGCCAGCAAGCTCGGACAGTGGCCTGGAAACACCATATATTTT. Its translation is CASKLGQWPGNTIYF.

The CDR3 region has the DNA TGTGCCACCCAAGAGTCCCTAGACTACGAGCAGTACTTC. This codes for CATQESLDYEQYF. V is TRBV24-1 and J is TRBJ2-7, with no clear D. Germline assignment: CDR1 KGHDR and CDR2 SFDVKD. The CDR3 runs 13 residues. V was trimmed by 9 bases and J by 3 bases, leaving 14 bases between them.